This TCR beta chain derives from a study of T-cell memory formation after mild COVID-19. Findings of the study overall: Some responding clones appeared in pre-infection memory, suggesting cross-reactive memory joined.

TCRdb independently ran MiXCR on the 5' RACE reads; one entry per CDR3 protein. Of a few hundred thousand distinct CDR3 sequences listed, 20% to 25% were seen once; the top ten hold roughly a fifth. CDR1 is SNHLY, CDR2 FYNNEI, per germline. V dropped 7 bases and J dropped 0 bases, with 8 bases sitting between them. This CDR3 is 13 amino acids long. A word on this clonotype: Its antigen is unidentified.

The V gene is TRBV2, the J gene TRBJ2-3, with D uncertain. This TCR was recovered from a man aged 18 to 29 who had mild COVID-19 (a few samples of this study predate the infection). Cell type and time point are not known. The sequenced material came from PBMCs or a T cell subset sorted from them (not recorded which). The CDR3 is CASIRSSTDTQYF. In DNA form, the CDR3 reads TGTGCCAGCATCCGGTCCAGCACAGATACGCAGTATTTT.